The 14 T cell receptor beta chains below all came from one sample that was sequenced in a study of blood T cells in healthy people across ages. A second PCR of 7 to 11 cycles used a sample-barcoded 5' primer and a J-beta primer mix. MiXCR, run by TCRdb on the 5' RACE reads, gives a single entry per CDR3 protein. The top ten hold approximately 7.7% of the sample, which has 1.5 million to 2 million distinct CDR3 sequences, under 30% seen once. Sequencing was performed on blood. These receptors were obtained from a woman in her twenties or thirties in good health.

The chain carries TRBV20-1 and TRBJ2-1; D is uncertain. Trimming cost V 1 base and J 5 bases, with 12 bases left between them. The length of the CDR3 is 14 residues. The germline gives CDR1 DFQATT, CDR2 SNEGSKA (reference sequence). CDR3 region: CSARVSSADNEQFF. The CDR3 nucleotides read TGCAGTGCTAGAGTTTCCAGCGCCGACAATGAGCAGTTCTTC.

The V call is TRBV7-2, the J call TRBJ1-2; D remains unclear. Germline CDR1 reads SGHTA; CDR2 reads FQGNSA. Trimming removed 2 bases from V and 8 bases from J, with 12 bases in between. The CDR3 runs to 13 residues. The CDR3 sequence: CASSLQSRRGYTF. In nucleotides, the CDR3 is TGTGCCAGCAGCTTACAATCCAGGCGAGGCTACACCTTC.

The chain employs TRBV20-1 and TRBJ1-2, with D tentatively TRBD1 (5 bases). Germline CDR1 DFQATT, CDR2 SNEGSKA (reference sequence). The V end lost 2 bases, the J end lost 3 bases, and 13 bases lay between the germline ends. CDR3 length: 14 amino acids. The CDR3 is CSARMSQGHYGYTF. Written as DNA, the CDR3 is TGCAGTGCTAGAATGTCTCAGGGTCACTATGGCTACACCTTC.

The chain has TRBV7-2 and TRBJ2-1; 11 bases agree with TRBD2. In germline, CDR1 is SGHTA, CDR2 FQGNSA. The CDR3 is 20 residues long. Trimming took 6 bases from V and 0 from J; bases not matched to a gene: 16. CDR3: CASRPRSASGGRSSYNEQFF. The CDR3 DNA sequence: TGTGCCAGCAGACCGAGGTCGGCTAGCGGGGGGCGGAGCTCCTACAATGAGCAGTTCTTC. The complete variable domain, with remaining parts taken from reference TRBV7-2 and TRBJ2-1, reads GAGVSQSPSNKVTEKGKDVELRCDPISGHTALYWYRQSLGQGLEFLIYFQGNSAPDKSGLPSDRFSAERTGGSVSTLTIQRTQQEDSAVYLCASRPRSASGGRSSYNEQFFGPGTRLTVL.

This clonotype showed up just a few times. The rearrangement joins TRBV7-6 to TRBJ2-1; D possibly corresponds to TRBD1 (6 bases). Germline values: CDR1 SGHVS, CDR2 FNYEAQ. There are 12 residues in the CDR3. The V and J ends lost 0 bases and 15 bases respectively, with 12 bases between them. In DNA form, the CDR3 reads TGTGCCAGCAGCTTAGCCAGGGGAGAAGGGTTCTTC. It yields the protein CASSLARGEGFF.

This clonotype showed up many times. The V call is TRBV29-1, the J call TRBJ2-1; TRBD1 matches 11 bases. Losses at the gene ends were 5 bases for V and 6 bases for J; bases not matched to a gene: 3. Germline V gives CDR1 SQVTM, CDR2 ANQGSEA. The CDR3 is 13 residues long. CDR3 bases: TGCAGCGTTCGGGACAGGGGGTTCAATGAGCAGTTCTTC. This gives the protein CSVRDRGFNEQFF.

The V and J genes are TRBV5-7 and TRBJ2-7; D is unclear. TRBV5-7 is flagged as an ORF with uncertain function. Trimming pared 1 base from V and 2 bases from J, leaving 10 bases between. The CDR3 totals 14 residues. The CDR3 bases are TGTGCCAGCAGCTTGTGTCGCCAGACCTACGAGCAGTACTTC. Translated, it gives CASSLCRQTYEQYF.

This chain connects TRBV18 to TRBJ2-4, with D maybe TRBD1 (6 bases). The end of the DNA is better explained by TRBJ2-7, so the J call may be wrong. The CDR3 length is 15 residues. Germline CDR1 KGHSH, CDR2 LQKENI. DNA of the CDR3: TGTGCCAGCTCACCTGGAACAGGGATTGTCGACGAGCAGTACTTC. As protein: CASSPGTGIVDEQYF.

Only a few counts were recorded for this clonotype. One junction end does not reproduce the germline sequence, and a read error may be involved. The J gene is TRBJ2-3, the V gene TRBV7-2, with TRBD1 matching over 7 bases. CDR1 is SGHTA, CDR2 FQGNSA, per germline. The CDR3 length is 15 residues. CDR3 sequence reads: CASSLLGQDTDAQYF. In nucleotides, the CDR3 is TGTGCCAGCAGCTTACTCGGACAGGACACAGATGCGCAGTATTTT. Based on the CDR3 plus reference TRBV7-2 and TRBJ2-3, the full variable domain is GAGVSQSPSNKVTEKGKDVELRCDPISGHTALYWYRQSLGQGLEFLIYFQGNSAPDKSGLPSDRFSAERTGGSVSTLTIQRTQQEDSAVYLCASSLLGQDTDAQYFGPGTRLTVL.

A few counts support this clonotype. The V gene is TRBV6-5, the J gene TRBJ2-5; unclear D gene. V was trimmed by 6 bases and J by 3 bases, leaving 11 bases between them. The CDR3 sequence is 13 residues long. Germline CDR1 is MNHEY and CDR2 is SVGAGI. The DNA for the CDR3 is TGTGCCAGCAGGCCCGACCGTAAAGAGACCCAGTACTTC. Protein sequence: CASRPDRKETQYF.

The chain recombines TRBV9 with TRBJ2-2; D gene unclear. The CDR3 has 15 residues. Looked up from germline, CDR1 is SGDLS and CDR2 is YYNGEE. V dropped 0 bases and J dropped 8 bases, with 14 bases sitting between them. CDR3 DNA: TGTGCCAGCAGCGTAGGAACTCCCCGGCTGGGGGAGCTGTTTTTT. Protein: CASSVGTPRLGELFF.

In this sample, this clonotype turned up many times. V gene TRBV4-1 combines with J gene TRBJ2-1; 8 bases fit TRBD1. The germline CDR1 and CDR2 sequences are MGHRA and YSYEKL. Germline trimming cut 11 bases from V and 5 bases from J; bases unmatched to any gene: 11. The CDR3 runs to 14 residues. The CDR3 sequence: CAAASGQGNNEQFF. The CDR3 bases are TGCGCCGCCGCAAGCGGACAGGGTAACAATGAGCAGTTCTTC.

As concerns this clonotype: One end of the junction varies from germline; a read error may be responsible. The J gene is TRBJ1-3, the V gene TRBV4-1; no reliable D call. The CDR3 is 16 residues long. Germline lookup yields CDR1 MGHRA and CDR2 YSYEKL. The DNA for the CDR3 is TGCGCCATCAGCCTCCCCCGGGAGGCCTCTGGAAACACCATATATTTT. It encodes CAISLPREASGNTIYF.

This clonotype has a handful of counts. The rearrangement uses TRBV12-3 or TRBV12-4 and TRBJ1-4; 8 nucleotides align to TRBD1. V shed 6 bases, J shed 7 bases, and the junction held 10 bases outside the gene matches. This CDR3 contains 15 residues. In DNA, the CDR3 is TGTGCCAGCAGCCAGAGGACAGGGAATGGTGAAAAACTGTTTTTT. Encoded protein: CASSQRTGNGEKLFF.